Below, one TCR beta chain is given with its context. Its antigen is undetermined. Treatment in this sample: roughly 10-day PBMC culture with coronavirus spike peptide pools or control peptides (ViraFEST assay). The data derive from a study of vaccination and CD4 T cells after COVID-19. The CDR3 has 11 amino acids. The V and J ends lost 6 bases and 7 bases respectively, with 9 bases between them. The study sequenced cultured CD4+ T cell DNA using the Oncomine TCR Beta short-read assay. TCRdb reprocessed the PCR reads with MiXCR, giving one entry per CDR3 protein. The table includes approximately 8,500 distinct CDR3 sequences, 60% detected once.

V gene TRBV12-3 or TRBV12-4 combines with J gene TRBJ2-5; TRBD1 might be the D (5 bases). The receptor was derived from a human donor who had recovered from COVID-19. The material sequenced was CD4+ T cells from blood, cultured in vitro. The CDR3 protein is CASSSRVTQYF. The CDR3 nucleotides read TGTGCCAGCAGCTCCAGGGTGACCCAGTACTTC.